This T cell receptor (beta chain) was profiled in a study of CD8+CD57+ T cells in acquired aplastic anemia. Study context: Across the sorted CD4+ and CD8+ cells, DNA amounts averaged around 3.2 ug. Overall study results and limits: Patients and controls were found to share fewer than 35 CD8+ CDR3 sequences.

Genomic DNA, serving as template, underwent TCR beta VDJ and CDR3 profiling. MiXCR, applied by TCRdb to the reads, yields one record per CDR3 protein. The table includes hundreds of thousands of distinct CDR3 sequences, around 68% detected once. This clonotype was counted many times. Its antigen remains unknown. The CDR3 runs to 11 residues. Germline CDR1 reads DFQATT; CDR2 reads SNEGSKA (reference sequence). Between the trimmed V and J ends, which lost 2 bases and 10 bases, there was a span of 11 bases. This rearrangement joins TRBV20-1 to TRBJ1-2; D is unresolved. Sequenced material: sorted CD4+, CD8+, or CD8+CD57+ T cells (not recorded which) from PBMCs. The TCR was taken from a human donor in good health, serving as a control. CDR3 sequence (DNA): TGCAGTGCTAGACGTTCTGGGGACTACACCTTC. It specifies CSARRSGDYTF.